This entry lists 27 T cell receptor beta chains sequenced from one sample in a study of blood T cell repertoires in COVID-19. This table comes from immunoSEQ multiplex PCR, and its TCRdb copy is limited to in-frame clones, with some not included. The sample has about 190,000 clones, 80% to 90% seen once. The sequenced sample consisted of peripheral blood. Receptor source: a woman in her seventies with COVID-19, enrolled during active disease.

V usage is TRBV5-1 and J usage is TRBJ1-4; D gene uncertain. The V gene's germline CDR1 is SGHRS and CDR2 YFSETQ. The CDR3 extends over 15 amino acids. V lost 10 bases to trimming and J lost 0 bases, with 16 bases between them. CDR3 bases: TGCGCCGCCCGGGTCGGTTACTCAACTAATGAAAAACTGTTTTTT. It codes for CAARVGYSTNEKLFF.

This rearrangement joins TRBV19 to TRBJ2-1; 9 nucleotides match TRBD2. With 3 bases clipped from V and 3 bases from J, the junction kept 9 bases outside the gene matches. Germline V lookup: CDR1 LNHDA, CDR2 SQIVND (reference sequence). This CDR3 spans 17 amino acids. The CDR3 sequence: CASSMTLAGVFYNEQFF. The CDR3 coding sequence is TGTGCCAGTAGTATGACCTTAGCGGGAGTCTTCTACAATGAGCAGTTCTTC.

This chain links TRBV5-4 with TRBJ1-2; D remains unclear. This CDR3 spans 15 amino acids. Germline CDR1 and CDR2: SGHNT and YYREEE (reference sequence). With 4 bases removed from V and 0 bases from J, the gap between germline ends came to 13 bases. CDR3 residues: CASSPQTPSNYGYTF. As DNA, the CDR3 is TGTGCCAGCAGCCCTCAGACACCGTCTAACTATGGCTACACCTTC.

The chain joins TRBV2 to TRBJ2-7; 8 nucleotides line up with TRBD1. Germline-derived CDR1 and CDR2 are SNHLY and FYNNEI. The CDR3 extends over 13 amino acids. J gave up 0 bases and V 9 bases, and 4 bases lay outside the gene matches. The DNA for the CDR3 is TGTGCCAGTAGCGACAGGGGCTCCTACGAGCAGTACTTC. As protein: CASSDRGSYEQYF.

The chain couples TRBV30 to TRBJ1-5, with 10 nucleotides matching TRBD1. Per germline, CDR1 GTSNPN and CDR2 SVGIG (reference sequence). With 4 bases clipped from V and 6 bases from J, the junction kept 6 bases outside the gene matches. The CDR3 loop spans 14 amino acids. CDR3 amino acids: CAWTQDRGTQPQHF. The CDR3 coding sequence is TGTGCCTGGACTCAGGACAGGGGGACTCAGCCCCAGCATTTT. Combining the CDR3 with reference TRBV30 and TRBJ1-5 gives the whole variable domain SQTIHQWPATLVQPVGSPLSLECTVEGTSNPNLYWYRQAAGRGLQLLFYSVGIGQISSEVPQNLSASRPQDRQFILSSKKLLLSDSGFYLCAWTQDRGTQPQHFGDGTRLSIL.

There are a few counts of this clone. V is TRBV5-1 and J is TRBJ1-1; D is possibly TRBD1 (5 bases). Germline CDR1 SGHRS, CDR2 YFSETQ. The CDR3 runs to 15 residues. V was trimmed by 0 bases and J by 3 bases, leaving 12 bases between them. The CDR3 loop reads CASSLAGNRDTEAFF. The CDR3 DNA sequence: TGCGCCAGCAGCTTGGCAGGGAATAGGGACACTGAAGCTTTCTTT.

There are a few counts of this clone. The chain combines TRBV18 with TRBJ1-5; 7 positions match TRBD1. CDR1 and CDR2 (germline): KGHSH, LQKENI. V shed 6 bases and J 5 bases; nucleotides not matched to a gene: 10. This CDR3 has 15 amino acids. DNA for the CDR3: TGTGCCAGCTCTCCAGACAGGGATCTCTATCAGCCCCAGCATTTT. Translating gives CASSPDRDLYQPQHF.

V and J are TRBV6-2 or TRBV6-3 and TRBJ1-5; the match to TRBD1 covers 7 bases. Per the germline V gene, CDR1 is MNHEY and CDR2 is SVGEGT. V lost 6 bases, J lost 3 bases, and 5 bases stayed unmatched. This CDR3 has 14 residues. The CDR3 protein is CASSLDRDNQPQHF. The DNA for the CDR3 is TGTGCCAGCAGCCTAGACAGGGACAATCAGCCCCAGCATTTT.

The CDR3 region is CAISESYGEFYGYTF. DNA for the CDR3: TGTGCCATCAGTGAGTCCTACGGGGAGTTCTATGGCTACACCTTC. The V and J genes are TRBV10-3 and TRBJ1-2; no clear D gene. Germline V lookup: CDR1 ENHRY, CDR2 SYGVKD. The CDR3 covers 15 residues. The ends were cut back, 0 bases at V and 4 bases at J, with 12 bases in the middle.

V usage is TRBV6-6 and J usage is TRBJ1-6; D is ambiguous. Germline values: CDR1 MNHNY, CDR2 SVGAGI (reference sequence). The CDR3 has 12 amino acids. V gave up 4 bases and J gave up 6 bases, with 4 bases separating them. CDR3 sequence: CASSSSNSPLHF. The CDR3, as DNA: TGTGCCAGCAGTTCTTCTAATTCACCCCTCCACTTT.

J is TRBJ1-3 and V is TRBV5-1; maybe TRBD1 (5 bases). Germline values: CDR1 SGHRS, CDR2 YFSETQ. Trimming removed 0 bases from V and 2 bases from J, with 9 bases in between. The CDR3 has 15 amino acids. Here the CDR3 DNA reads TGCGCCAGCAGCTTGGCCGGGGGACCTGGAAACACCATATATTTT. Encoded protein: CASSLAGGPGNTIYF.

The gene calls are TRBV7-8 and TRBJ2-1; 16 bases align to TRBD2. Germline V gene sequence: CDR1 SGHVS, CDR2 FQNEAQ. This CDR3 contains 15 residues. V shed 3 bases, J shed 9 bases, and the junction held 2 bases outside the gene matches. CDR3 protein: CASSFGTSGRGEQFF. In DNA form, the CDR3 reads TGTGCCAGCAGCTTTGGGACTAGCGGGAGGGGTGAGCAGTTCTTC.

This chain joins TRBV12-3 or TRBV12-4 and TRBJ1-1; no definite D call. The ends were cut back, 6 bases at V and 5 bases at J, with 13 bases in the middle. The CDR3 sequence is 13 residues long. The DNA of the CDR3 is TGTGCCAGCAGGCTTCGGGGAAGGACTGAAGCTTTCTTT. Protein product: CASRLRGRTEAFF.

This chain uses TRBV5-1 with TRBJ2-7, with 7 bases that match TRBD2. Germline V gene data show CDR1 as SGHRS and CDR2 as YFSETQ. This CDR3 comprises 14 residues. V shed 2 bases, J shed 2 bases, and the junction held 4 bases outside the gene matches. The CDR3 is CASSFPSGTYEQYF. The CDR3 DNA reads TGCGCCAGCAGCTTCCCTAGCGGAACCTACGAGCAGTACTTC.

The gene calls are TRBV6-5 and TRBJ2-7; D ambiguous. V was shortened by 4 bases and J by 5 bases, with 15 bases between the two germline ends. Germline V gene data show CDR1 as MNHEY and CDR2 as SVGAGI. The CDR3 covers 14 residues. CDR3 residues: CASSSPGFLNEQYF. The CDR3 coding sequence is TGTGCCAGCAGTTCTCCGGGTTTTTTAAACGAGCAGTACTTC.

The CDR3 loop reads CASSLWVGSSYNEQFF. In nucleotides, the CDR3 is TGTGCCAGCAGTTTATGGGTCGGGAGCTCCTACAATGAGCAGTTCTTC. The chain employs TRBV27 and TRBJ2-1; D is possibly TRBD2 (6 bases). The germline V and J ends were trimmed by 1 base and 0 bases, with 10 bases remaining between them. The germline gives CDR1 MNHEY, CDR2 SMNVEV (reference sequence). This CDR3 comprises 16 residues.

The rearrangement uses TRBV6-5 and TRBJ2-1, with 8 bases identical to TRBD1. The V gene's germline CDR1 is MNHEY and CDR2 SVGAGI. This CDR3 has 13 residues. J gave up 9 bases and V 7 bases, and 8 bases lay outside the gene matches. The CDR3 protein is CASKQGASGEQFF. The CDR3 DNA sequence: TGTGCCAGCAAGCAGGGGGCGAGCGGTGAGCAGTTCTTC.

Here the CDR3 reads CASRGQARRYEQYF. The CDR3 DNA is TGTGCCAGCAGAGGACAGGCCCGGCGCTACGAGCAGTACTTC. This sequence joins TRBV27 and TRBJ2-7; TRBD1 aligns across 7 bases. This CDR3 comprises 14 residues. Germline values: CDR1 MNHEY, CDR2 SMNVEV (reference sequence). V trimming: 6 bases; J trimming: 3 bases; junction bases outside the gene matches: 8.

The CDR3 DNA reads TGTGCCAGCAGCTTGGCAACGACCTACGAGCAGTACTTC. This codes for CASSLATTYEQYF. V is TRBV7-2 and J is TRBJ2-7, with D hard to call. Per germline, CDR1 SGHTA and CDR2 FQGNSA. There are 13 residues in the CDR3. V was trimmed by 3 bases and J by 2 bases, leaving 8 bases between them.

This chain connects TRBV4-1 to TRBJ1-5; D gene unclear. Germline values: CDR1 MGHRA, CDR2 YSYEKL. The CDR3 runs 18 residues. The V end was cut by 4 bases, the J end by 0 bases, with 19 bases between. This chain's CDR3 is CASSRLWQALNSNQPQHF. For the CDR3, the DNA is TGCGCCAGCAGCCGCCTATGGCAGGCGCTAAATAGCAATCAGCCCCAGCATTTT.

This clone showed up just once. The genes are TRBV5-5 and TRBJ2-3, with TRBD2 matching 11 bases. After removal of 0 bases from V and 4 bases from J, the junction contained 7 bases not matched to a gene. Germline V gene lookup returns CDR1 SGHKS and CDR2 YYEKEE (reference sequence). The CDR3 totals 17 residues. The CDR3 nucleotides are TGTGCCAGCAGCTTGGTACTAGCGGGAGAAGGCGCAGATACGCAGTATTTT. Translation: CASSLVLAGEGADTQYF.

The V call is TRBV7-4, the J call TRBJ2-7; D uncertain. The V and J ends lost 3 bases and 4 bases respectively, with 7 bases between them. Germline V gene data show CDR1 as SGHVT and CDR2 as SQSDAQ. The CDR3 sequence is 12 residues long. The CDR3 DNA reads TGTGCCAGCAGCTTTTCAAAATACGAGCAGTACTTC. Protein: CASSFSKYEQYF.

This clone was seen only once. The chain carries TRBV19 and TRBJ1-5, with 8 positions matching TRBD1. The CDR3 contains 15 residues. Per germline, CDR1 LNHDA and CDR2 SQIVND (reference sequence). J gave up 2 bases and V 2 bases, and 2 bases lay outside the gene matches. CDR3: CASSIQGAGNQPQHF. CDR3 coding DNA: TGTGCCAGTAGTATACAGGGGGCGGGCAATCAGCCCCAGCATTTT. Drawing the rest from reference TRBV19 and TRBJ1-5, the complete variable domain is DGGITQSPKYLFRKEGQNVTLSCEQNLNHDAMYWYRQDPGQGLRLIYYSQIVNDFQKGDIAEGYSVSREKKESFPLTVTSAQKNPTAFYLCASSIQGAGNQPQHFGDGTRLSIL.

This clone was picked up a small number of times. The chain combines TRBV27 with TRBJ2-7, with a weak D call TRBD1 (6 bases). In germline, CDR1 is MNHEY, CDR2 SMNVEV (reference sequence). This CDR3 contains 13 residues. Deletions cut 6 bases from V and 10 bases from J, with 19 bases between. The DNA for the CDR3 is TGTGCCAGCAGCCGTGGGGGACAAACCGTCCAGTACTTC. Protein sequence: CASSRGGQTVQYF.

The genes are TRBV11-3 and TRBJ2-1; the D is unclear. Germline loops: CDR1 SGHNT, CDR2 YENEEA. The V end was cut by 6 bases, the J end by 0 bases, with 9 bases between. This CDR3 comprises 14 residues. CDR3 nucleotides: TGTGCCAGCAGAAGCTCTAGCTCCTACAATGAGCAGTTCTTC. This encodes CASRSSSSYNEQFF.

This chain links TRBV7-8 with TRBJ1-5, with 7 nucleotides matching TRBD1. The CDR3 length is 14 residues. The V and J ends lost 5 bases and 5 bases, in that order; junction bases with no gene match: 6. Germline V gives CDR1 SGHVS, CDR2 FQNEAQ. CDR3 amino acids: CASSTDREDQPQHF. DNA of the CDR3: TGTGCCAGCAGCACCGACAGGGAGGATCAGCCCCAGCATTTT. The full variable domain, in which reference TRBV7-8 and TRBJ1-5 provide the parts outside the CDR3, is GAGVSQSPRYKVAKRGQDVALRCDPISGHVSLFWYQQALGQGPEFLTYFQNEAQLDKSGLPSDRFFAERPEGSVSTLKIQRTQQEDSAVYLCASSTDREDQPQHFGDGTRLSIL.

V gene TRBV11-1 combines with J gene TRBJ2-2, with D maybe TRBD1 (6 bases). This CDR3 spans 13 amino acids. Germline values: CDR1 SGHAT, CDR2 FQDESV (reference sequence). Trimming stripped 8 bases from V and 10 bases from J, with 17 bases between. The CDR3 region has the DNA TGTGCCAGCTTAGGTCAGGGGCGAGAGGAGCTGTTTTTT. Protein product: CASLGQGREELFF.